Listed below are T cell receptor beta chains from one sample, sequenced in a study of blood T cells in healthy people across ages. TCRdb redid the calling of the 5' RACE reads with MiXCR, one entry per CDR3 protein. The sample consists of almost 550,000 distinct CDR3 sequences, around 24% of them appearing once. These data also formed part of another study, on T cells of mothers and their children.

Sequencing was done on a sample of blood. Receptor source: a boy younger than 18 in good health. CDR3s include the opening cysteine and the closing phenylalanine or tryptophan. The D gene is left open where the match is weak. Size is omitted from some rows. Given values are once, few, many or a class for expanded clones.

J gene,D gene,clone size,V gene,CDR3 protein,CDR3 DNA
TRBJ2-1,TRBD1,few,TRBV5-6,CASSQGAGSSEQFF,TGTGCCAGCAGTCAGGGGGCAGGTTCCAGTGAGCAGTTCTTC
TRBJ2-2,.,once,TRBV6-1,CASSENEAVTGELFF,TGTGCCAGCAGTGAAAATGAGGCGGTCACCGGGGAGCTGTTTTTT
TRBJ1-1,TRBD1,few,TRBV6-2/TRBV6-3,CASRTRDSGGNTEAFF,TGTGCCAGCAGGACCCGGGACAGCGGGGGAAACACTGAAGCTTTCTTT
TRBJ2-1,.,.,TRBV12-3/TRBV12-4,CASSPLEGEQFF,TGTGCCAGCAGTCCCCTAGAGGGCGAGCAGTTCTTC
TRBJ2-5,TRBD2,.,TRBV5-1,CASSLPPSSGGIQETQYF,TGCGCCAGCAGCTTGCCCCCTTCTAGCGGGGGAATCCAAGAGACCCAGTACTTC
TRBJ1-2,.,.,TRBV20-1,CSPTGTYGYTF,TGCAGTCCTACTGGCACCTATGGCTACACCTTC
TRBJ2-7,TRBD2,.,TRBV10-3,CAIREGLESVYEQYF,TGTGCCATCCGGGAGGGACTAGAGTCCGTCTACGAGCAGTACTTC
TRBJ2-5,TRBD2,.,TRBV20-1,CSATTSGSSQETQYF,TGCAGTGCTACGACTAGCGGGAGCTCTCAAGAGACCCAGTACTTC
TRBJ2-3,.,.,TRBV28,CASSLGGFRPTDTQYF,TGTGCCAGCAGTTTAGGCGGGTTCCGCCCGACAGATACGCAGTATTTT
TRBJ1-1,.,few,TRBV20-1,CSVPLELGNTEAFF,TGCAGTGTGCCCCTCGAACTGGGGAACACTGAAGCTTTCTTT
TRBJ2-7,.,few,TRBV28,CASRTPGRAYEQYF,TGTGCCAGCAGAACCCCCGGACGGGCCTACGAGCAGTACTTC
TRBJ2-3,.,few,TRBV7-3,CASSLGRGGTDTQYF,TGTGCCAGCAGCTTAGGCAGGGGAGGCACAGATACGCAGTATTTT
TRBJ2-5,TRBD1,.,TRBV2,CASSAQGARQETQYF,TGTGCCAGCAGTGCTCAGGGGGCACGGCAAGAGACCCAGTACTTC
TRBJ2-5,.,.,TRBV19,CASSAGQTRETQYF,TGTGCCAGTAGTGCGGGACAGACACGAGAGACCCAGTACTTC
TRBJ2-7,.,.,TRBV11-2,CASSHYRARAQYEQYF,TGTGCCAGCAGCCACTACAGGGCCAGGGCCCAATACGAGCAGTACTTC